Reported below is one T cell receptor (beta chain). The data are from a study of CD8+CD57+ T cells in acquired aplastic anemia. The overall study: Across the sorted CD4+ and CD8+ cells, DNA amounts averaged about 3.2 ug.

CDR3 and TCR beta VDJ profiling relied on genomic DNA as the template. TCRdb reprocessed the reads via MiXCR and lists one record per CDR3 protein. The table includes 150,000 to 200,000 distinct CDR3 sequences, 65% to 75% detected once. Whoever was chosen for sequencing had shown CD8+CD57+ cell expansion by flow cytometry. Per the germline V gene, CDR1 is MNHEY and CDR2 is SVGAGI. V lost 4 bases, J lost 0 bases, and 13 bases lay in between. CDR3 length equals 16 residues. The receptor comes from a human donor with aplastic anemia. Sequenced: sorted CD4+, CD8+, or CD8+CD57+ T cells (not recorded which) from PBMCs. The chain combines TRBV6-5 with TRBJ2-1, with D tentatively TRBD2 (5 bases). For the CDR3, the DNA is TGTGCCAGCAGTTTCGTAGGGAGTCGCTCCTACAATGAGCAGTTCTTC. It encodes CASSFVGSRSYNEQFF.